These 14 T cell receptor beta chains share one sample of origin, sequenced in a study of siplizumab effects on memory and regulatory T cells. The authors cocultured the mixed lymphocyte reaction cells at 37 degrees C for over 5 days. Only in-frame clones appear in the TCRdb table, and some are missing; sequencing was by immunoSEQ multiplex PCR. The repertoire includes 20,000 or so clones, about 45% of them detected once, and 6% to 7% sits in the top ten. The antigens for these receptors are not known. Sequenced: CFSE-low (dividing) CD4+ T cells sorted from an allogeneic mixed lymphocyte reaction. The source is a human donor in good health; the cells came from an allogeneic mixed lymphocyte reaction. Some clones in this sample may be carry-over from other donors' samples.

The CDR3 region has the DNA TGTGCCAGCGGGGCTTCCTGGGCAGATACGCAGTATTTT. Its protein product is CASGASWADTQYF. V usage is TRBV19 and J usage is TRBJ2-3; tentatively, D is TRBD1 or TRBD2 (5 bases each). Trimming took 9 bases from V and 4 from J, leaving 14 bases between them. Germline V gene sequence: CDR1 LNHDA, CDR2 SQIVND (reference sequence). The CDR3 runs 13 residues.

The rearrangement uses TRBV9 and TRBJ1-1; 10 bases are shared with TRBD1. With V trimmed by 3 bases and J by 1 base, 3 bases remained unmatched. Germline V lookup: CDR1 SGDLS, CDR2 YYNGEE. The length of the CDR3 is 15 residues. The CDR3 spells CASSDRQGANTEAFF. The CDR3 DNA reads as TGTGCCAGCAGCGATAGACAGGGGGCGAACACTGAAGCTTTCTTT.

By share, this clone ranks as medium-sized. The DNA of the CDR3 is TGTGCCAGCAGCTGGTTCGACAGGAACACCGGGGAGCTGTTTTTT. Translated, it gives CASSWFDRNTGELFF. J is TRBJ2-2 and V is TRBV5-4, with TRBD1 as a possible D gene (5 bases). Germline V lookup: CDR1 SGHNT, CDR2 YYREEE (reference sequence). The CDR3 loop spans 15 amino acids. V was shortened by 3 bases and J by 1 base, with 10 bases between the two germline ends.

The genes are TRBV14 and TRBJ2-2; D gene unclear. Deletions cut 2 bases from V and 7 bases from J, with 11 bases between. The CDR3 is 14 residues long. Germline V gives CDR1 SGHDN, CDR2 FVKESK. The CDR3 sequence: CASSQYLGIGELFF. CDR3 DNA: TGTGCCAGCAGCCAATATCTAGGCATCGGGGAGCTGTTTTTT.

Within the sample, this clone is medium-sized. J is TRBJ2-7 and V is TRBV10-3; D remains ambiguous. Germline CDR1 reads ENHRY; CDR2 reads SYGVKD. The V and J ends lost 3 bases and 4 bases respectively, with 7 bases between them. The CDR3 consists of 12 residues. The CDR3 sequence: CAISDQRYEQYF. CDR3 sequence (DNA): TGTGCCATCAGTGATCAGAGATACGAGCAGTACTTC.

The count of this clone is one. This chain uses TRBV5-1 with TRBJ2-7; D assignment may be TRBD1 or TRBD2 (5 bases each). CDR3 size: 14 residues. V shed 2 bases and J shed 0 bases, with 9 bases lying between them. Germline V lookup: CDR1 SGHRS, CDR2 YFSETQ. The CDR3 loop reads CASSLGEFSYEQYF. CDR3 nucleotide sequence: TGCGCCAGCAGCTTAGGGGAGTTCTCCTACGAGCAGTACTTC.

By share, this clone ranks as medium-sized (0.01 to 0.1%). The V call is TRBV6-5, the J call TRBJ2-1, with D possibly being TRBD2 (5 bases). The CDR3 extends over 14 amino acids. The germline V and J ends were trimmed by 0 bases and 10 bases, with 13 bases remaining between them. The germline gives CDR1 MNHEY, CDR2 SVGAGI. As DNA, the CDR3 is TGTGCCAGCAGTTACTCCATACTAGTAAAGGAGCAGTTCTTC. Protein product: CASSYSILVKEQFF.

V usage is TRBV5-1 and J usage is TRBJ2-7, with 7 bases that match TRBD1. The trim removed 0 bases at V and 13 bases at J, leaving 16 bases unmatched. Germline V gene data show CDR1 as SGHRS and CDR2 as YFSETQ. CDR3 length equals 15 residues. The CDR3 reads CASSLGTTGSEAVYF. The CDR3 nucleotides read TGCGCCAGCAGCTTGGGGACGACAGGGTCGGAAGCGGTTTACTTC.

The V gene is TRBV7-9, the J gene TRBJ2-6; 9 bases align to TRBD2. J lost 0 bases, V lost 2 bases, and 2 bases had no gene match. From germline, CDR1 is SEHNR and CDR2 FQNEAQ (reference sequence). The CDR3 contains 17 residues. The CDR3 protein is CASSLSGGTSGANVLTF. DNA for the CDR3: TGTGCCAGCAGCTTAAGCGGGGGGACCTCTGGGGCCAACGTCCTGACTTTC.

This clone qualifies as medium-sized (0.01 to 0.1%). This CDR3 is also generated by other DNA sequences in the sample. The chain combines TRBV18 with TRBJ2-6; tentatively, D is TRBD1 or TRBD2 (5 bases each). V gave up 1 base and J gave up 2 bases, with 9 bases separating them. The CDR3 runs to 16 residues. Germline CDR1 KGHSH, CDR2 LQKENI. The CDR3 bases are TGTGCCAGCTCACCACTTGGGGACCCTGGGGCCAACGTCCTGACTTTC. Its translation: CASSPLGDPGANVLTF.

The table lists this clone with a few counts. The V and J genes are TRBV6-5 and TRBJ1-1; D gene uncertain. From germline, CDR1 is MNHEY and CDR2 SVGAGI. The CDR3 contains 13 residues. Deletions cut 2 bases from V and 6 bases from J, with 10 bases between. This CDR3 is CASSYRRQSEAFF. As DNA, the CDR3 is TGTGCCAGCAGTTACCGCAGACAATCTGAAGCTTTCTTT.

The chain carries TRBV2 and TRBJ2-7; D possibly uses TRBD1 or TRBD2 (5 bases each). Germline assignment: CDR1 SNHLY and CDR2 FYNNEI. The V gene lost 7 bases and the J gene lost 2 bases, with 12 bases spanning the gap. This CDR3 spans 13 amino acids. As DNA, the CDR3 is TGTGCCAGCAAAAGGGACGGGGCCTACGAGCAGTACTTC. This codes for CASKRDGAYEQYF.

This rearrangement joins TRBV5-6 to TRBJ1-2, with D possibly being TRBD1 (6 bases). This CDR3 spans 14 amino acids. Deletions cut 0 bases from V and 2 bases from J, with 8 bases between. The germline CDR1 and CDR2 sequences are SGHDT and YYEEEE. CDR3 sequence reads: CASSLAGQNYGYTF. Here the CDR3 DNA reads TGTGCCAGCAGCTTGGCTGGACAGAACTATGGCTACACCTTC.

The chain carries TRBV2 and TRBJ2-5, with TRBD1 matching over 8 bases. The CDR3 is 14 residues long. The V gene end was trimmed by 9 bases and the J gene end by 4 bases; junction bases not matched to a gene: 10. CDR1 is SNHLY and CDR2 is FYNNEI in the germline V gene. In DNA, the CDR3 is TGTGCCAGAGACCTTGGGACAGGACGAGAGACCCAGTACTTC. Protein sequence: CARDLGTGRETQYF.